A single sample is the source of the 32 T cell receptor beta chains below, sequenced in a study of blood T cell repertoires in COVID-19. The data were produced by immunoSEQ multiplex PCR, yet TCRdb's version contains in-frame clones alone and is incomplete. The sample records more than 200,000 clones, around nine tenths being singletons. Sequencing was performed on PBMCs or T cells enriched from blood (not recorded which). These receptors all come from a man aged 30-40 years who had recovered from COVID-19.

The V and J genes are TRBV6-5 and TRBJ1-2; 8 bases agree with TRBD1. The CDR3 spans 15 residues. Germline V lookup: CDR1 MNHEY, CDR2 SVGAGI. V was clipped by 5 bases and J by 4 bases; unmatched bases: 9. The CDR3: CASSNLPGQGYGYTF. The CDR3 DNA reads TGTGCCAGCAGTAACCTTCCCGGACAGGGCTATGGCTACACCTTC.

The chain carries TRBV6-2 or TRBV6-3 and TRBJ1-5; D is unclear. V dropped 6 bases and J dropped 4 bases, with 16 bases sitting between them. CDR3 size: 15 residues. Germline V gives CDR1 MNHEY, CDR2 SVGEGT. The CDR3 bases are TGTGCCAGCAGCCGACACAATTTAGAGAATCAGCCCCAGCATTTT. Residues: CASSRHNLENQPQHF.

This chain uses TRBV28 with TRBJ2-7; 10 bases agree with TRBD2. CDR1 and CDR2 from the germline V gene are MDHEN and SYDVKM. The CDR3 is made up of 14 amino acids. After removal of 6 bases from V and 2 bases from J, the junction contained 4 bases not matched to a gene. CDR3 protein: CASSPGTSAYEQYF. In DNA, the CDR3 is TGTGCCAGCAGCCCCGGGACTAGCGCCTACGAGCAGTACTTC.

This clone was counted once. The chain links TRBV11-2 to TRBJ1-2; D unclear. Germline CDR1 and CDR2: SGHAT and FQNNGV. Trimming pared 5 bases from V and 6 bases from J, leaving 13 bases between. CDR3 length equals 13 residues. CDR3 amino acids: CASSPTVRDGYTF. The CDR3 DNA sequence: TGTGCCAGCAGCCCCACCGTACGGGATGGCTACACCTTC. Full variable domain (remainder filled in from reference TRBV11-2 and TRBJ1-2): EAGVAQSPRYKIIEKRQSVAFWCNPISGHATLYWYQQILGQGPKLLIQFQNNGVVDDSQLPKDRFSAERLKGVDSTLKIQPAKLEDSAVYLCASSPTVRDGYTFGSGTRLTVV.

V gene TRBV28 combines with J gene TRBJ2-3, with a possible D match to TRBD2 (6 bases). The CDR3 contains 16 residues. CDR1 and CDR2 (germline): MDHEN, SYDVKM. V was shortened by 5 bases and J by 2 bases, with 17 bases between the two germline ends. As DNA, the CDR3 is TGTGCCAGCAGTGCCTATAGCGGCAGCCTCACAGATACGCAGTATTTT. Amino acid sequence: CASSAYSGSLTDTQYF.

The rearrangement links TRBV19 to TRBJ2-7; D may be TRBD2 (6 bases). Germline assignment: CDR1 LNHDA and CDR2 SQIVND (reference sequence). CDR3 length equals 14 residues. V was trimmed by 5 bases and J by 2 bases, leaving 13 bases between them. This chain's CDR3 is CASSLRDETYEQYF. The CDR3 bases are TGTGCCAGTAGTCTGCGGGACGAGACCTACGAGCAGTACTTC.

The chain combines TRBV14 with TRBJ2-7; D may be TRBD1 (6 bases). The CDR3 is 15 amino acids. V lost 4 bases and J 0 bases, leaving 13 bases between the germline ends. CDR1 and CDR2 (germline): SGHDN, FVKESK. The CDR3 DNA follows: TGTGCCAGCAGCCGGTCACAGGGAAGCTCCTACGAGCAGTACTTC. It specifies CASSRSQGSSYEQYF.

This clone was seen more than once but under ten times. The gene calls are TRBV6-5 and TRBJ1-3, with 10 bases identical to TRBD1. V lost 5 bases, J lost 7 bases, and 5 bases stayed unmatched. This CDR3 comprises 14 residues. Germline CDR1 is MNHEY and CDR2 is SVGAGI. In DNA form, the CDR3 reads TGTGCCAGCAGTAAGACAGGGGGCGATAACACCATATATTTT. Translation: CASSKTGGDNTIYF.

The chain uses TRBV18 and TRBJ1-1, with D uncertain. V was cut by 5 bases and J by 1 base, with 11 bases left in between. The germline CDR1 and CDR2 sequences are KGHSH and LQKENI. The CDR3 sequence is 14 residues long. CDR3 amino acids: CASSLDSGNTEAFF. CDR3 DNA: TGTGCCAGCTCATTAGATTCAGGGAACACTGAAGCTTTCTTT.

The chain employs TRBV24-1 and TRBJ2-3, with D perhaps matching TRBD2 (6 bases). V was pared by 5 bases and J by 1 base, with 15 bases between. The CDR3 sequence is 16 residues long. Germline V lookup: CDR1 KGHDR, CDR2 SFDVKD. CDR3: CATSGGLADRTDTQYF. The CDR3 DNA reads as TGTGCCACCAGTGGAGGGTTAGCGGACCGCACAGATACGCAGTATTTT.

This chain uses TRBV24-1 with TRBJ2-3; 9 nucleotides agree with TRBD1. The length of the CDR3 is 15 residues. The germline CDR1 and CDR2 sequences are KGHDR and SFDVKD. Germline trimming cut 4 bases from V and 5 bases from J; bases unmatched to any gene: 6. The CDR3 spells CATSEGGQGVDTQYF. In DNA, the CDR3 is TGTGCCACCAGTGAAGGGGGACAGGGCGTAGATACGCAGTATTTT.

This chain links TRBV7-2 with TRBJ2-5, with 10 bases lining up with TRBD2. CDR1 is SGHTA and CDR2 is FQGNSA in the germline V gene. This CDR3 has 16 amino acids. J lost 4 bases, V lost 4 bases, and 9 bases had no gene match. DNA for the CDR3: TGTGCCAGCAGCTCACTCGTGGTAGCGGGAGGAGAGACCCAGTACTTC. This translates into CASSSLVVAGGETQYF.

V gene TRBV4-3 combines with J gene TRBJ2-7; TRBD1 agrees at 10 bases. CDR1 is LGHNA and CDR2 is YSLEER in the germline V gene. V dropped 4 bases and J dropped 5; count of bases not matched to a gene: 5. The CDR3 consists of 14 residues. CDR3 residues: CASSLRQGAHEQYF. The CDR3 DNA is TGCGCCAGCAGCCTAAGACAGGGGGCCCACGAGCAGTACTTC.

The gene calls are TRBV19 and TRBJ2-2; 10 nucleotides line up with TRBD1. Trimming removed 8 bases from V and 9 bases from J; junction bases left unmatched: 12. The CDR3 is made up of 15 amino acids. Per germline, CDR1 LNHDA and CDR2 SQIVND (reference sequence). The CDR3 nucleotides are TGTGCCAGTGGACTTGTGGGACAGGGGCGTAGGGAGCTGTTTTTT. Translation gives CASGLVGQGRRELFF.

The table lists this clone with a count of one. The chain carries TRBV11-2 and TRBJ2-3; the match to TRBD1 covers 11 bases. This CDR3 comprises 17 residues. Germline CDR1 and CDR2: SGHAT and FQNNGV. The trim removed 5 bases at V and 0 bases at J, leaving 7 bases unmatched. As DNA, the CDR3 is TGTGCCAGCAGCAAACGGGACAGGGGGACTAGCACAGATACGCAGTATTTT. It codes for CASSKRDRGTSTDTQYF. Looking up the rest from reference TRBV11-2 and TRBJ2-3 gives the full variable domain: EAGVAQSPRYKIIEKRQSVAFWCNPISGHATLYWYQQILGQGPKLLIQFQNNGVVDDSQLPKDRFSAERLKGVDSTLKIQPAKLEDSAVYLCASSKRDRGTSTDTQYFGPGTRLTVL.

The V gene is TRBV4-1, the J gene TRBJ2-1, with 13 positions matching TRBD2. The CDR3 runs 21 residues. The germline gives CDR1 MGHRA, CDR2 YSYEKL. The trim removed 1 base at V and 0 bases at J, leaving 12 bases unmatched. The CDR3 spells CASSQAQGTSGEGGSYNEQFF. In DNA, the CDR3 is TGCGCCAGCAGCCAAGCCCAAGGGACTAGCGGGGAAGGGGGCTCCTACAATGAGCAGTTCTTC.

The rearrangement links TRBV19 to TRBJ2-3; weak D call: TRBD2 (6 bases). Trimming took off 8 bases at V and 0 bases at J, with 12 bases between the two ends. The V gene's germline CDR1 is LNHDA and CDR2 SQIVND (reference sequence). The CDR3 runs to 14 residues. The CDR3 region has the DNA TGTGCCAGTTCGGGCGGGGCCAGCACAGATACGCAGTATTTT. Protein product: CASSGGASTDTQYF.

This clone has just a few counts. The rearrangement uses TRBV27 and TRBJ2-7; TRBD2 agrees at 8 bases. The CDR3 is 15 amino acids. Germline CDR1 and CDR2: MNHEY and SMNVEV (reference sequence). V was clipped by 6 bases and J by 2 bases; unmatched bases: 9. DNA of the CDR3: TGTGCCAGCAGGGGTAGCGGGAAATTTACCTACGAGCAGTACTTC. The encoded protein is CASRGSGKFTYEQYF.

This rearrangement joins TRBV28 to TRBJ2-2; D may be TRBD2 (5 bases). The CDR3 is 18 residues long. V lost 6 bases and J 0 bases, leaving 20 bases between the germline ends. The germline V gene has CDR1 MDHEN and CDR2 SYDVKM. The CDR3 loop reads CASSPLSGEGTNTGELFF. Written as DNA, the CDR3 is TGTGCCAGCAGCCCCTTATCAGGTGAGGGCACGAACACCGGGGAGCTGTTTTTT.

The CDR3 sequence: CASSQDTGNPHSGANVLTF. The DNA for the CDR3 is TGCGCCAGCAGCCAAGACACAGGGAATCCTCACTCTGGGGCCAACGTCCTGACTTTC. This chain links TRBV4-1 with TRBJ2-6; TRBD1 might be the D (6 bases). This CDR3 contains 19 residues. Trimming shortened V by 0 bases and J by 0 bases, and 15 bases separated the two germline ends. CDR1 is MGHRA and CDR2 is YSYEKL in the germline V gene.

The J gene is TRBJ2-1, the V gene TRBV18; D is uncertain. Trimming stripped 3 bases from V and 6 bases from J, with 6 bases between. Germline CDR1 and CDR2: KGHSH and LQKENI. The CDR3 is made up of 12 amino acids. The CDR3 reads CASSPPGNEQFF. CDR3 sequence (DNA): TGTGCCAGCTCACCCCCGGGCAATGAGCAGTTCTTC. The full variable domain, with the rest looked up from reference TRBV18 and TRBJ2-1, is NAGVMQNPRHLVRRRGQEARLRCSPMKGHSHVYWYRQLPEEGLKFMVYLQKENIIDESGMPKERFSAEFPKEGPSILRIQQVVRGDSAAYFCASSPPGNEQFFGPGTRLTVL.

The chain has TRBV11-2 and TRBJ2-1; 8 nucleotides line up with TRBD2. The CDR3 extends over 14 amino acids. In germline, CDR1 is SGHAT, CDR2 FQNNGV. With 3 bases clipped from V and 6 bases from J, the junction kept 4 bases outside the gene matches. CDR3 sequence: CASSFRTSLNEQFF. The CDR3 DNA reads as TGTGCCAGCAGCTTTAGGACTAGCCTCAATGAGCAGTTCTTC.

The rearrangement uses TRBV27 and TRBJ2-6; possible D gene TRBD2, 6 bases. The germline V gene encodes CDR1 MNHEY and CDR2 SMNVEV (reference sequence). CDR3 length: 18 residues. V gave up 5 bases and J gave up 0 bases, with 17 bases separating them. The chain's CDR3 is CASSLEGLEFSGANVLTF. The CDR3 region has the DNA TGTGCCAGCAGTCTGGAGGGCCTAGAATTCTCTGGGGCCAACGTCCTGACTTTC. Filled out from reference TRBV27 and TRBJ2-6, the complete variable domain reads EAQVTQNPRYLITVTGKKLTVTCSQNMNHEYMSWYRQDPGLGLRQIYYSMNVEVTDKGDVPEGYKVSRKEKRNFPLILESPSPNQTSLYFCASSLEGLEFSGANVLTFGAGSRLTVL.

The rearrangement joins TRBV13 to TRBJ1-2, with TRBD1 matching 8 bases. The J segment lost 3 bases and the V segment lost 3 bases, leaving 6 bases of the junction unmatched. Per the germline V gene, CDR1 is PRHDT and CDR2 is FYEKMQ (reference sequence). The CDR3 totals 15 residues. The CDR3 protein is CASSLTGVGYYGYTF. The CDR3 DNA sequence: TGTGCCAGCAGCTTGACAGGGGTCGGGTACTATGGCTACACCTTC.

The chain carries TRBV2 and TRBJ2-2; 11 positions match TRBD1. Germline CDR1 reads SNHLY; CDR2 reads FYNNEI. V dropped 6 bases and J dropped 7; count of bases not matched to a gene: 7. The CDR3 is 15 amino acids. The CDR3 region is CASRTGTGGGGELFF. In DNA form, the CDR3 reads TGTGCCAGCAGAACCGGGACAGGGGGTGGCGGGGAGCTGTTTTTT.

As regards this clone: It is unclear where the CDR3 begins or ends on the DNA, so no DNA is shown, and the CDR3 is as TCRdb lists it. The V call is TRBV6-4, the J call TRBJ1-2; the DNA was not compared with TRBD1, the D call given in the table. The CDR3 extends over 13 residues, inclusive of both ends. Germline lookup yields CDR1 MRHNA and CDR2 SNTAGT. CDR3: CASNSGQGYGYTF.

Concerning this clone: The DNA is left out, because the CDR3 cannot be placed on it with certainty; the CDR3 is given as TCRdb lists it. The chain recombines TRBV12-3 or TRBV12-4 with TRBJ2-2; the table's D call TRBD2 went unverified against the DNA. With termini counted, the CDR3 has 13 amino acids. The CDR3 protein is CASSLEKAGELFF.

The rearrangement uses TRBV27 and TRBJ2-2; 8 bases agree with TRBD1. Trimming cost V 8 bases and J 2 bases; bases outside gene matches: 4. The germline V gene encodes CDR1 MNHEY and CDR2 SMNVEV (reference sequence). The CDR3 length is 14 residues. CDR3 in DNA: TGTGCCAGCCGAGGACAGGGCAACACCGGGGAGCTGTTTTTT. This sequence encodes CASRGQGNTGELFF.

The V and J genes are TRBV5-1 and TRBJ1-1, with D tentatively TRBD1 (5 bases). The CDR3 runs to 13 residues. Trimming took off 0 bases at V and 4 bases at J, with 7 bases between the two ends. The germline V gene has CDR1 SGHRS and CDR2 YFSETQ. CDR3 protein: CASSLGQLTEAFF. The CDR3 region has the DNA TGCGCCAGCAGCTTGGGACAGCTCACTGAAGCTTTCTTT. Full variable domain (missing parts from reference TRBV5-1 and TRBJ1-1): KAGVTQTPRYLIKTRGQQVTLSCSPISGHRSVSWYQQTPGQGLQFLFEYFSETQRNKGNFPGRFSGRQFSNSRSEMNVSTLELGDSALYLCASSLGQLTEAFFGQGTRLTVV.

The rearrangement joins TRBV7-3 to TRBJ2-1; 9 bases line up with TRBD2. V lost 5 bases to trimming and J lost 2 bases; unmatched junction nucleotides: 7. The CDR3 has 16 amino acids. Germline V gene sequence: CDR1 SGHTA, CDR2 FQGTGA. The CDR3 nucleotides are TGTGCCAGCAGCCCGGTGGGGACTAGCCCCTACAATGAGCAGTTCTTC. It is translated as CASSPVGTSPYNEQFF.

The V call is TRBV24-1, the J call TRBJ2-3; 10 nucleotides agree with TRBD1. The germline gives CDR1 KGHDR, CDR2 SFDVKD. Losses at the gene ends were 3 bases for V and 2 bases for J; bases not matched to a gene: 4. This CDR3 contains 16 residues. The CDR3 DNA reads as TGTGCCACCAGTGATCGGACAGGGGGTTTCACAGATACGCAGTATTTT. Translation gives CATSDRTGGFTDTQYF.

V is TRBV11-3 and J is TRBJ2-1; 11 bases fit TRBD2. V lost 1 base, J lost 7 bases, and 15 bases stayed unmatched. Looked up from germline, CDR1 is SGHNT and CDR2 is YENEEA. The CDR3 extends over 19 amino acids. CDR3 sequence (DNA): TGTGCCAGCAGCTTAGGCAGGCTAGCGGGAGGTCTAGACATTAATGAGCAGTTCTTC. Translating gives CASSLGRLAGGLDINEQFF.